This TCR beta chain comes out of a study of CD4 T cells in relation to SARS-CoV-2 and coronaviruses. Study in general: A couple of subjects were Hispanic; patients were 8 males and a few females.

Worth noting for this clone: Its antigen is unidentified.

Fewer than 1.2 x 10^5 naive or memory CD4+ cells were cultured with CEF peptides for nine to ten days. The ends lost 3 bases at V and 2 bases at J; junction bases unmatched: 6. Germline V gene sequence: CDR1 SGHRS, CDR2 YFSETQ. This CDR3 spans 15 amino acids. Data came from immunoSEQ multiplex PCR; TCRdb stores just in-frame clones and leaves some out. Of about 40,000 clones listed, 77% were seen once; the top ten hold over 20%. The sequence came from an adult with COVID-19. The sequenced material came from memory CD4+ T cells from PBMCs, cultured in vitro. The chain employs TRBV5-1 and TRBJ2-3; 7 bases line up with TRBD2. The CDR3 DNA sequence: TGCGCCAGCAGCTGGGGAGCGGGACTCACAGATACGCAGTATTTT. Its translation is CASSWGAGLTDTQYF.